The 16 T cell receptor beta chains given below trace back to one sample, sequenced in a study of T cells expressing NK-cell markers. TCRdb re-called the 5' RACE reads, yielding one record per CDR3 amino acid sequence without DNA. The sample has some 390,000 distinct CDR3 sequences. The specimen was blood T cells: a sorted CD56 or NKG2C T cell subset, CD4+ or CD8+ T cells, or bulk PBMC T cells (not recorded which). All receptors derive from a woman aged 50 to 65 in good health.

The chain couples TRBV5-5 to TRBJ2-7; TCRdb selects TRBD2, and the lack of DNA leaves this call unchecked. This CDR3 comprises 17 residues. The germline V gene has CDR1 SGHKS and CDR2 YYEKEE (reference sequence). The chain's CDR3 is CASSRIPGIAAGYEQYF.

CDR3 protein: CASSLSLGGRNTGELFF. V usage is TRBV12-3 or TRBV12-4 and J usage is TRBJ2-2; TCRdb gives TRBD2 as the D gene, but with no DNA this cannot be confirmed. CDR3 length: 17 residues.

The chain links TRBV5-1 to TRBJ2-7. CDR1 and CDR2 from the germline V gene are SGHRS and YFSETQ. CDR3 size: 14 residues. The CDR3 sequence is CASSLAQPDYEQYF. Full variable domain (missing parts from reference TRBV5-1 and TRBJ2-7): KAGVTQTPRYLIKTRGQQVTLSCSPISGHRSVSWYQQTPGQGLQFLFEYFSETQRNKGNFPGRFSGRQFSNSRSEMNVSTLELGDSALYLCASSLAQPDYEQYFGPGTRLTVT.

The chain employs TRBV4-1 and TRBJ2-3. The CDR3 contains 14 residues. Germline V gene data show CDR1 as MGHRA and CDR2 as YSYEKL. The CDR3 loop is CASSQVFSTDTQYF.

This sequence joins TRBV5-1 and TRBJ1-2; TCRdb returns TRBD1, unconfirmable since there is no DNA. CDR3 length equals 15 residues. In germline, CDR1 is SGHRS, CDR2 YFSETQ. CDR3 protein: CASSLPRTGSTGYTF.

V and J are TRBV10-1 and TRBJ2-3; the D gene TCRdb calls, TRBD2, cannot be checked with no DNA. The CDR3 is made up of 14 amino acids. Germline CDR1 is WNHNN and CDR2 is SYGVQD (reference sequence). This CDR3 is CASNWTLSTDTQYF.

The rearrangement joins TRBV20-1 to TRBJ2-2; TCRdb names TRBD1, which stays unverified in the absence of DNA. Per the germline V gene, CDR1 is DFQATT and CDR2 is SNEGSKA (reference sequence). The CDR3 is made up of 12 amino acids. The CDR3: CSANRITGELFF.

The V call is TRBV5-1, the J call TRBJ2-3; TCRdb's D call, TRBD1, is unchecked because there is no DNA. Germline V gene sequence: CDR1 SGHRS, CDR2 YFSETQ. There are 13 residues in the CDR3. CDR3: CASSLSGGDTQYF.

The J gene is TRBJ1-3, the V gene TRBV24-1. The CDR3 contains 13 residues. Germline CDR1 KGHDR, CDR2 SFDVKD. CDR3 sequence: CATSGGSGNTIYF.

The gene calls are TRBV20-1 and TRBJ2-7; TCRdb reports TRBD2, a call that lacks DNA to check it against. The germline gives CDR1 DFQATT, CDR2 SNEGSKA (reference sequence). The CDR3 consists of 15 residues. This chain's CDR3 is CSASSREWETYEQYF.

The chain uses TRBV20-1 and TRBJ2-4; there is no DNA to check the TCRdb D call of TRBD2. This CDR3 spans 16 amino acids. Per the germline V gene, CDR1 is DFQATT and CDR2 is SNEGSKA (reference sequence). This chain's CDR3 is CSVGIGTRLARNIQYF.

The J gene is TRBJ2-1, the V gene TRBV12-3 or TRBV12-4; TCRdb indicates TRBD2, and absent DNA this call remains unverified. The CDR3 sequence is 15 residues long. CDR3 amino acids: CASSWAFGTTNEQFF.

V usage is TRBV10-3 and J usage is TRBJ2-4; absent DNA, TCRdb's TRBD1 call cannot be checked. This CDR3 has 15 amino acids. Germline CDR1 and CDR2: ENHRY and SYGVKD. The CDR3 here is CATQTGMGTKNIQYF.

The V and J genes are TRBV27 and TRBJ1-1; without DNA, the TCRdb call of TRBD1 cannot be checked. The CDR3 has 14 residues. CDR1 is MNHEY and CDR2 is SMNVEV in the germline V gene (reference sequence). Here the CDR3 reads CASSPLQGRAEAFF.

V and J are TRBV5-6 and TRBJ2-7; TCRdb's assignment of TRBD1 cannot be checked, as there is no DNA. Germline CDR1 reads SGHDT; CDR2 reads YYEEEE. This CDR3 contains 11 residues. This chain's CDR3 is CASHQRGEQYF.

The chain recombines TRBV11-2 with TRBJ1-6. CDR1 and CDR2 from the germline V gene are SGHAT and FQNNGV. This CDR3 region has 15 residues. The CDR3 sequence: CASSLVGNHNSPLHF.